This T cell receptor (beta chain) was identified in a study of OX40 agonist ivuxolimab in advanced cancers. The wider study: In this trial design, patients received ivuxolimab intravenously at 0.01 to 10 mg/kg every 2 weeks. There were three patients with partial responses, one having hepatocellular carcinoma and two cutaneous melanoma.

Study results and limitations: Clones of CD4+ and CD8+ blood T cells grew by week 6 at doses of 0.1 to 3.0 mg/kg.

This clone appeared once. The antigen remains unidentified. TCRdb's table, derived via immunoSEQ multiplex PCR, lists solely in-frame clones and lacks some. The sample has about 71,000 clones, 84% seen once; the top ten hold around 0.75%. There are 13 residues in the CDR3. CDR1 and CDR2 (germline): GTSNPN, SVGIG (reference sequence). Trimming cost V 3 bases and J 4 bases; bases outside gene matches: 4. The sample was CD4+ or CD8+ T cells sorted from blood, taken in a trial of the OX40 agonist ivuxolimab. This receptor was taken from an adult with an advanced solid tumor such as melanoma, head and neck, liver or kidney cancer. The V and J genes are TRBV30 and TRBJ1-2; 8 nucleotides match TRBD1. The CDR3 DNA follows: TGTGCCTGGAGACCTGACAGGGGCTATGGCTACACCTTC. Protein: CAWRPDRGYGYTF.